The 17 T cell receptor beta chains reported below all come from one sample, sequenced in a study of OX40 agonist ivuxolimab in advanced cancers. Assay used: immunoSEQ multiplex PCR; TCRdb lists only in-frame clones, some missing. The sample lists some 18,000 clones; around 83% were seen once. This specimen consisted of CD4+ or CD8+ T cells sorted from blood, obtained in a trial of the OX40 agonist ivuxolimab. These receptor sequences come from an adult with an advanced solid tumor such as melanoma, head and neck, liver or kidney cancer.

This clone appeared once. The rearrangement links TRBV6-5 to TRBJ1-5; possibly TRBD1 for D (6 bases). The CDR3 is 16 amino acids. Germline V gene sequence: CDR1 MNHEY, CDR2 SVGAGI. Trimming removed 4 bases from V and 2 bases from J, with 15 bases in between. The CDR3 is CASSFGQPQGNQPQHF. CDR3 DNA: TGTGCCAGCAGTTTCGGACAGCCTCAGGGCAATCAGCCCCAGCATTTT.

The chain carries TRBV5-4 and TRBJ2-1; possible D gene TRBD1, 6 bases. Deletions cut 2 bases from V and 9 bases from J, with 21 bases between. Looked up from germline, CDR1 is SGHNT and CDR2 is YYREEE (reference sequence). The CDR3 runs 16 residues. The CDR3 is CASSFSPGHSQGEQFF. The CDR3 DNA reads TGTGCCAGCAGCTTTTCTCCGGGACATTCCCAGGGTGAGCAGTTCTTC.

The rearrangement uses TRBV4-3 and TRBJ2-5; D could derive from TRBD1 or TRBD2 (5 bases each). The V end was cut by 0 bases, the J end by 5 bases, with 10 bases between. The length of the CDR3 is 14 residues. Germline-derived CDR1 and CDR2 are LGHNA and YSLEER. CDR3 nucleotide sequence: TGCGCCAGCAGCCAAGAGACGGGGCGGGAGACCCAGTACTTC. Amino acid sequence: CASSQETGRETQYF.

By frequency in the sample, this clone is large. CDR3 nucleotides: TGTGCCAGCAGTTTGGAGACTAGCGGGATCGGTGAGCAGTTCTTC. Translation: CASSLETSGIGEQFF. This chain uses TRBV27 with TRBJ2-1, with TRBD2 matching 11 bases. The V gene end was trimmed by 3 bases and the J gene end by 9 bases; junction bases not matched to a gene: 7. Per germline, CDR1 MNHEY and CDR2 SMNVEV (reference sequence). This CDR3 comprises 15 residues.

The J gene is TRBJ2-2, the V gene TRBV7-6, with D possibly TRBD2 on 6 matching bases. Germline V gene lookup returns CDR1 SGHVS and CDR2 FNYEAQ. V lost 0 bases and J 7 bases, leaving 9 bases between the germline ends. This CDR3 has 14 amino acids. The CDR3 region is CASSLAGLGGELFF. The CDR3 coding sequence is TGTGCCAGCAGCTTAGCGGGACTCGGCGGGGAGCTGTTTTTT.

In its sample, this clone was seen once. V gene TRBV4-2 combines with J gene TRBJ2-7; 8 bases match TRBD1. J was trimmed by 4 bases and V by 4 bases; bases with no gene match: 3. Germline CDR1 and CDR2: LGHNA and YNFKEQ. This CDR3 contains 13 residues. The CDR3 spells CASSPTGAYEQYF. The DNA for the CDR3 is TGTGCCAGCAGCCCGACAGGGGCGTACGAGCAGTACTTC.

This clone was detected only once. The rearrangement links TRBV4-3 to TRBJ1-2, with D perhaps matching TRBD1 (5 bases). Germline CDR1 is LGHNA and CDR2 is YSLEER. This CDR3 is 16 amino acids long. Trimming took 3 bases from V and 0 from J, leaving 14 bases between them. The CDR3 bases are TGCGCCAGCAGCCAGAATACAGGATCCTCTAACTATGGCTACACCTTC. This gives the protein CASSQNTGSSNYGYTF.

This clone was observed a few times. The J gene is TRBJ2-3, the V gene TRBV10-1, with D unresolved. The ends were cut back, 0 bases at V and 0 bases at J, with 10 bases in the middle. This CDR3 spans 16 amino acids. Germline V gene lookup returns CDR1 WNHNN and CDR2 SYGVQD (reference sequence). CDR3 amino acids: CASSESRHTSTDTQYF. The CDR3 nucleotides read TGCGCCAGCAGTGAGTCGAGACACACTAGCACAGATACGCAGTATTTT.

Only one count was recorded for this clone. The chain couples TRBV6-6 to TRBJ1-5; TRBD1 matches 7 bases. V was pared by 8 bases and J by 2 bases, with 9 bases of the junction left unmatched. This CDR3 region has 15 residues. Germline V gene data show CDR1 as MNHNY and CDR2 as SVGAGI (reference sequence). As DNA, the CDR3 is TGTGCCAGCTGCACAGGGGCAGGTCGCAATCAGCCCCAGCATTTT. It is translated as CASCTGAGRNQPQHF.

The gene calls are TRBV7-9 and TRBJ2-1; 9 bases line up with TRBD1. The CDR3 totals 15 residues. CDR1 and CDR2 (germline): SEHNR, FQNEAQ (reference sequence). V trimming: 3 bases; J trimming: 8 bases; junction bases outside the gene matches: 8. The DNA for the CDR3 is TGTGCCAGCAGCTTGAGGGACAGGGTTAACGATGAGCAGTTCTTC. Encoded protein: CASSLRDRVNDEQFF.

The chain carries TRBV7-6 and TRBJ2-1; tentative D call: TRBD2 (6 bases). The CDR3 spans 14 residues. Germline V gives CDR1 SGHVS, CDR2 FNYEAQ. The V end was cut by 5 bases, the J end by 5 bases, with 13 bases between. The CDR3 coding sequence is TGTGCCAGCAGCCCGCGCACTAGCAACAATGAGCAGTTCTTC. Translated: CASSPRTSNNEQFF.

The chain recombines TRBV4-1 with TRBJ1-2; 8 bases are shared with TRBD1. The CDR3 runs to 16 residues. Trimming at V came to 2 bases and at J to 7 bases, leaving 12 bases not matched to a gene. Germline lookup yields CDR1 MGHRA and CDR2 YSYEKL. For the CDR3, the DNA is TGCGCCAGCAGCCAACCACGGGACAGGTCTAGCTGTGGCTACACCTTC. This translates into CASSQPRDRSSCGYTF.

In its sample, this clone is medium-sized. This chain joins TRBV25-1 and TRBJ2-3, with 10 bases matching TRBD1. CDR3 length: 14 residues. Germline V gene lookup returns CDR1 MGHDK and CDR2 SYGVNS. V trimming: 8 bases; J trimming: 2 bases; junction bases outside the gene matches: 4. CDR3 DNA sequence: TGTGCCAGCTCCGGGACAGGGGACACAGATACGCAGTATTTT. Translating it yields CASSGTGDTDTQYF.

The chain couples TRBV9 to TRBJ1-1; no firm D call. Trimming left V 2 bases short and J 3 bases short, with 17 bases between. This CDR3 comprises 16 residues. CDR1 is SGDLS, CDR2 YYNGEE, per germline. The CDR3 here is CASSVYSAPTDTEAFF. The CDR3 DNA is TGTGCCAGCAGCGTGTACAGTGCTCCTACGGACACTGAAGCTTTCTTT.

This chain uses TRBV5-1 with TRBJ2-3; no clear D gene. The CDR3 is 14 amino acids. V lost 7 bases and J lost 5, with 17 bases in between. Germline V CDR1 and CDR2: SGHRS, YFSETQ. The CDR3, as DNA: TGCGCCAGCTCCTCTAGGAATTTTGGAGATACGCAGTATTTT. It is translated as CASSSRNFGDTQYF.

This chain uses TRBV2 with TRBJ1-2, with 12 bases identical to TRBD1. CDR3 length: 16 residues. CDR1 and CDR2 (germline): SNHLY, FYNNEI. J gave up 3 bases and V 6 bases, and 8 bases lay outside the gene matches. The CDR3 protein is CASSTGQGARHYGYTF. CDR3 in DNA: TGTGCCAGCAGCACGGGACAGGGGGCGCGTCACTATGGCTACACCTTC.

The chain is built from TRBV28 and TRBJ2-4, with 9 nucleotides matching TRBD2. The CDR3 is 20 residues long. Looked up from germline, CDR1 is MDHEN and CDR2 is SYDVKM. With V trimmed by 6 bases and J by 1 base, 19 bases remained unmatched. CDR3 region: CASSTYRLAAQVRAKNIQYF. As DNA, the CDR3 is TGTGCCAGCAGCACCTATAGACTAGCGGCTCAGGTGCGCGCCAAAAACATTCAGTACTTC.